A selection of T cell receptor beta chains follows, all from one sample in a study of cytomegalovirus exposure and HLA in healthy donors. Sequenced by immunoSEQ multiplex PCR; TCRdb stores in-frame clones only, minus some. This table holds 170,000 or so clones, 77% found once. The sample taken for sequencing was PBMCs. These receptors were collected from an older woman in good health and CMV-seropositive. Both conserved end residues are part of each CDR3. D genes are given only for firm matches. Clone size is not always given. Where it is, it says once, few, many or a class for expanded clones.

few	TRBV5-1	-	TRBJ1-1	CASSLAAGWSNTEAFF	TGCGCCAGCAGCTTGGCGGCAGGGTGGTCGAACACTGAAGCTTTCTTT
-	TRBV10-3	TRBD1	TRBJ2-2	CAISEPGQGTSGWTGELFF	TGTGCCATCAGTGAGCCGGGACAGGGGACTTCCGGGTGGACCGGGGAGCTGTTTTTT
-	TRBV7-3	-	TRBJ1-6	CASSPDFNSPLHF	TGTGCCAGCAGCCCCGACTTCAATTCACCCCTCCACTTT
-	TRBV6-1	TRBD2	TRBJ2-1	CASNRGLAGSEQFF	TGTGCCAGCAACAGAGGACTAGCGGGATCTGAGCAGTTCTTC
-	TRBV19	-	TRBJ1-2	CASRKAQYYGYTF	TGTGCCAGCAGAAAGGCACAGTACTATGGCTACACCTTC
-	TRBV18	-	TRBJ1-1	CASSPQTREAFF	TGTGCCAGCTCACCACAAACCAGGGAAGCTTTCTTT
-	TRBV28	TRBD1	TRBJ1-2	CASSSGGYGYTF	TGTGCCAGCAGCTCAGGGGGCTATGGCTACACCTTC
-	TRBV28	-	TRBJ2-7	CASSQGNYEQYF	TGTGCCAGCAGTCAGGGAAACTACGAGCAGTACTTC
-	TRBV5-4	TRBD1	TRBJ1-1	CASSGDRGQSLYEAFF	TGTGCCAGCAGCGGAGACAGGGGGCAGTCCCTTTATGAAGCTTTCTTT
-	TRBV6-5	TRBD1	TRBJ2-1	CASSYGQGVYNEQFF	TGTGCCAGCAGTTACGGACAGGGGGTCTACAATGAGCAGTTCTTC
-	TRBV28	TRBD1	TRBJ1-5	CATATGGQPQHF	TGTGCCACCGCGACAGGGGGCCAGCCCCAGCATTTT
-	TRBV5-6	TRBD1	TRBJ1-6	CASSLDRWNSPLHF	TGTGCCAGCAGCCTGGACAGGTGGAATTCACCCCTCCACTTT
-	TRBV6-1	-	TRBJ1-5	CASSEAIGQLNQPQHF	TGTGCCAGCAGTGAAGCGATAGGACAGCTCAATCAGCCCCAGCATTTT
-	TRBV30	-	TRBJ2-7	CAWSVLDRGQYF	TGTGCCTGGAGTGTACTCGACCGGGGGCAGTACTTC
-	TRBV27	TRBD1	TRBJ1-4	CASSRDRGKEKLFF	TGTGCCAGCAGCCGGGACAGGGGGAAGGAAAAACTGTTTTTT
-	TRBV6-5	TRBD2	TRBJ2-1	CASSYGTIWFF	TGTGCCAGCAGTTACGGGACTATCTGGTTCTTC
-	TRBV4-1	-	TRBJ2-7	CASSQDITVQYF	TGCGCCAGCAGCCAAGATATAACAGTGCAGTACTTC
-	TRBV5-4	TRBD1	TRBJ1-1	CASRPRDRGNTEAFF	TGTGCCAGCAGACCTCGGGACAGGGGGAACACTGAAGCTTTCTTT
-	TRBV11-2	TRBD1	TRBJ1-5	CASSFQQGNQPQHF	TGTGCCAGCAGCTTCCAACAGGGGAATCAGCCCCAGCATTTT
-	TRBV9	-	TRBJ2-7	CASSVVQGGEQYF	TGTGCCAGCAGCGTAGTCCAGGGTGGCGAGCAGTACTTC
few	TRBV10-2	-	TRBJ2-1	CASSGLPQVGNEQFF	TGCGCCAGCAGCGGACTCCCCCAAGTGGGCAATGAGCAGTTCTTC
-	TRBV19	TRBD2	TRBJ2-1	CASSIGSSGGGEQFF	TGTGCCAGTAGTATAGGTTCCAGCGGGGGAGGTGAGCAGTTCTTC
-	TRBV6-5	-	TRBJ2-7	CASSYRPLGAYEQYF	TGTGCCAGCAGTTACAGGCCTCTTGGGGCGTACGAGCAGTACTTC
once	TRBV6-5	-	TRBJ2-3	CASSYPRGGDTQYF	TGTGCCAGCAGTTATCCCCGAGGAGGAGATACGCAGTATTTT
-	TRBV9	TRBD2	TRBJ2-1	CASSGGARGDEQFF	TGTGCCAGCAGCGGCGGCGCTCGGGGGGATGAGCAGTTCTTC
-	TRBV9	-	TRBJ1-2	CASQGDYGYTF	TGTGCGTCCCAGGGCGACTATGGCTACACCTTC
-	TRBV7-2	TRBD1	TRBJ2-7	CASSLDRGFSYEQYF	TGTGCCAGCAGCCTCGACAGGGGATTCTCCTACGAGCAGTACTTC
-	TRBV2	TRBD2	TRBJ2-7	CASSLAGGRYEQYF	TGTGCCAGCAGCTTAGCGGGAGGCCGCTACGAGCAGTACTTC
-	TRBV18	TRBD2	TRBJ2-3	CASSPWTSGRGSTDTQYF	TGTGCCAGCTCACCATGGACTAGCGGGAGAGGGAGCACAGATACGCAGTATTTT
-	TRBV11-2	-	TRBJ2-2	CASSLSLLNTGELFF	TGTGCCAGCAGCTTGAGCCTACTAAACACCGGGGAGCTGTTTTTT
few	TRBV7-8	TRBD1	TRBJ1-5	CASSRQGGNQPQHF	TGTGCCAGCAGCCGACAGGGGGGCAATCAGCCCCAGCATTTT
-	TRBV27	TRBD1	TRBJ1-6	CASRPAGQGNSPLHF	TGTGCCAGCCGACCTGCTGGACAGGGAAATTCACCCCTCCACTTT
once	TRBV7-8	TRBD1	TRBJ1-2	CASSPSSSVSGQLYGYTF	TGTGCCAGCAGCCCATCAAGCTCGGTCTCGGGACAGCTGTATGGCTACACCTTC
-	TRBV5-6	-	TRBJ2-7	CASSLETGLYEQYF	TGTGCCAGCAGCTTGGAGACGGGTCTCTACGAGCAGTACTTC
-	TRBV18	-	TRBJ2-7	CASSPQEGSRLGAYEQYF	TGTGCCAGCTCACCGCAGGAGGGCAGTCGGTTAGGGGCGTACGAGCAGTACTTC
-	TRBV19	TRBD2	TRBJ2-3	CASRARTGAGGADTQYF	TGTGCCAGTAGAGCCCGCACAGGAGCGGGAGGGGCAGATACGCAGTATTTT
few	TRBV6-5	-	TRBJ1-1	CASSYSRDTEAFF	TGTGCCAGCAGTTACTCCAGGGACACTGAAGCTTTCTTT
-	TRBV19	-	TRBJ1-3	CASSMQQGSGNTIYF	TGTGCCAGTAGTATGCAACAGGGCTCCGGAAACACCATATATTTT
-	TRBV5-1	TRBD1	TRBJ1-2	CASSLRTGDGYTF	TGCGCCAGCAGCTTGAGAACAGGGGATGGCTACACCTTC